These T cell receptor beta chains were read from a single sample in a study of molecular identifiers for immune sequencing clone quantification. TCRdb ran MiXCR on the PCR reads and lists one entry per CDR3 protein. Found here are just over 40,000 distinct CDR3 sequences, roughly 20% of them singletons; the top ten hold around 7%. The sample was naive CD8+ T cells from blood, with Jurkat cell RNA spiked in. These receptors were collected from a human donor in good health. Some libraries in this study had Jurkat cell RNA spiked in. Each CDR3 is given with its conserved first and last residue. D genes are given only for firm matches. Size is omitted from some rows. Given values are once, few, many or a class for expanded clones.

J gene,V gene,clone size,D gene,CDR3 DNA,CDR3 protein
TRBJ2-7,TRBV28,NA,NA,TGTGCCAGCAGTCCAAGCAGGGTTTACGAGCAGTACTTC,CASSPSRVYEQYF
TRBJ2-1,TRBV18,many,NA,TGTGCCAGCTCACCGAACTACCATGAGCAGTTCTTC,CASSPNYHEQFF
TRBJ2-7,TRBV28,many,NA,TGTGCCAGCAGCCGAACAGGGTACCCTTCCTACGAGCAGTACTTC,CASSRTGYPSYEQYF
TRBJ2-2,TRBV7-9,many,TRBD2,TGTGCCAGCAGAACAAGTTCATCTAGCGGGAGATCCGGGGAGCTGTTTTTT,CASRTSSSSGRSGELFF
TRBJ2-7,TRBV7-9,many,TRBD1,TGTGCCAGCAGAGGCGGCGGGACAGGGAAATACGAGCAGTACTTC,CASRGGGTGKYEQYF
TRBJ2-1,TRBV27,many,NA,TGTGCCAGCAGTTTAGGCCTGCCGAGGTCCAATGAGCAGTTCTTC,CASSLGLPRSNEQFF
TRBJ2-7,TRBV20-1,many,NA,TGCAGTGCTAGAGGTCGAAGAGGGAGAAAGGACTACGAGCAGTACTTC,CSARGRRGRKDYEQYF
TRBJ2-3,TRBV7-8,many,TRBD1,TGTGCCAGCAGCCCAAACGACAGGGCAGTTTTCACAGATACGCAGTATTTT,CASSPNDRAVFTDTQYF
TRBJ2-1,TRBV6-2/TRBV6-3,NA,NA,TGTGCCAGCAGTTATTCCGGGCTTTACAGTGAGCAGTTCTTC,CASSYSGLYSEQFF
TRBJ2-7,TRBV4-3,many,NA,TGCGCCAGCAGCCAAGATTTCGGATTATATGGGGTATACGAGCAGTACTTC,CASSQDFGLYGVYEQYF
TRBJ1-5,TRBV6-2/TRBV6-3,many,NA,TGTGCCAGCAGTTACGTTGGGGGAGGTATCAATCAGCCCCAGCATTTT,CASSYVGGGINQPQHF
TRBJ2-6,TRBV29-1,many,TRBD2,TGCAGCGCAGTTGGGGGGGAAGGGGCCAACGTCCTGACTTTC,CSAVGGEGANVLTF